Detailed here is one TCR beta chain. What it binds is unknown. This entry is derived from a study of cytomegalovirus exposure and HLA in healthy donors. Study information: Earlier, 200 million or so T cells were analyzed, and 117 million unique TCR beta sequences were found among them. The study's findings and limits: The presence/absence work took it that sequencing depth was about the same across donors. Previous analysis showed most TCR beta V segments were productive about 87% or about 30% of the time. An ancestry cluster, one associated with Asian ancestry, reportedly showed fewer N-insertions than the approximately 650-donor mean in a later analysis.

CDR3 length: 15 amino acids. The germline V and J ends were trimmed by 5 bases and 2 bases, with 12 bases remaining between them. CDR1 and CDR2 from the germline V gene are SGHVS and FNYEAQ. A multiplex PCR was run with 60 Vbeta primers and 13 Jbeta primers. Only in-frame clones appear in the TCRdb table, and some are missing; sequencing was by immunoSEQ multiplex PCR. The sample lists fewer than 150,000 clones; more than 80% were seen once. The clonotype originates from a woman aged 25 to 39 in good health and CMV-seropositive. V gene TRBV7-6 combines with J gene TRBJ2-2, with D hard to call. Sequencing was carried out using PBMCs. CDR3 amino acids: CASSPVELNTGELFF. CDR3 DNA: TGTGCCAGCAGCCCCGTAGAGCTAAACACCGGGGAGCTGTTTTTT.